The clone carrying this TCR beta chain was observed a single time. Its target is not known. The treatment was: oral pan-JAK inhibitor, 5-10 mg twice daily. The sequencing template was cDNA reverse transcribed from extracted RNA. Some clones are missing from TCRdb's copy, which holds only in-frame ones; the method was immunoSEQ multiplex PCR. The sample lists hundreds of thousands of clones, 50% to 75% occurring once. The sample comes from a study of CD8+ T cells in alopecia areata. Study summary: Affected scalp percentage determined the severity score of treated patients. Whole-study findings and limits: Among patients, TCR sharing was less clear than in mice, a difference possibly due in part to HLA diversity in the patient population.

Losses at the gene ends were 3 bases for V and 3 bases for J; bases not matched to a gene: 4. This CDR3 comprises 16 residues. CDR1 and CDR2 (germline): SGHNT, YYREEE (reference sequence). The chain is built from TRBV5-4 and TRBJ1-6; 9 nucleotides line up with TRBD1. Here the sequenced sample was CD4+ T cells sorted from blood, taken at roughly week 53, from a patient treated with tofacitinib. This sequence was found in a human donor with alopecia areata. The CDR3 DNA follows: TGTGCCAGCAGCTCCGGGACAGGGAGCTATAATTCACCCCTCCACTTT. It yields the protein CASSSGTGSYNSPLHF.